A selection of T cell receptor beta chains follows, all from one sample in a study of blood T cell repertoires in COVID-19. Assay used: immunoSEQ multiplex PCR; TCRdb lists only in-frame clones, some missing. Among more than 250,000 clones, more than 70% were seen once, and the ten largest hold 1.5% to 2%. Material for sequencing was peripheral blood. These TCRs come from a woman younger than 45 with COVID-19, enrolled during active disease. Both conserved end residues are part of each CDR3. A D gene is named only where the DNA matches it firmly. Where a row states a size, it is once, few, many or the class of an expanded clone; other rows omit it.

v_gene	abundance	j_gene	d_gene	CDR3aa	CDR3nt
TRBV21-1	NA	TRBJ2-2	NA	CASSKGGTSGENTGELFF	TGTGCCAGCAGCAAAGGCGGGACTAGCGGAGAGAACACCGGGGAGCTGTTTTTT
TRBV4-1	NA	TRBJ2-2	TRBD1	CASSQDRTGGGELFF	TGCGCCAGCAGCCAGGACCGGACAGGGGGCGGGGAGCTGTTTTTT
TRBV11-2	many	TRBJ1-3	NA	CASSLAVSGNTIYF	TGTGCCAGCAGCTTAGCAGTCTCTGGAAACACCATATATTTT
TRBV30	NA	TRBJ1-5	TRBD1	CAWSSHPDRGNQPQHF	TGTGCCTGGAGTTCACACCCGGACAGGGGCAATCAGCCCCAGCATTTT
TRBV7-2	NA	TRBJ1-2	TRBD1	CASSSPLGQGRGGGGYTF	TGTGCCAGCAGCTCCCCTCTGGGACAGGGTCGGGGAGGTGGCGGCTACACCTTC
TRBV15	few	TRBJ1-2	TRBD1	CATSRMEGRDSFYGYTF	TGTGCCACCAGCAGGATGGAGGGTCGGGACAGCTTTTATGGCTACACCTTC
TRBV6-6	NA	TRBJ1-5	NA	CASNKRTSGIDQPQHF	TGTGCCAGCAACAAAAGGACATCGGGCATCGATCAGCCCCAGCATTTT
TRBV15	NA	TRBJ2-3	TRBD2	CATGAGGSTDTQYF	TGTGCCACGGGAGCGGGGGGATCCACAGATACGCAGTATTTT
TRBV5-5	NA	TRBJ2-2	NA	CASSSYIAGGRELFF	TGTGCCAGCAGTTCTTATATTGCAGGTGGCAGGGAGCTGTTTTTT
TRBV6-2/TRBV6-3	NA	TRBJ2-2	NA	CASSYSRLGGNTGELFF	TGTGCCAGCAGTTACTCGAGGTTGGGGGGTAACACCGGGGAGCTGTTTTTT
TRBV18	NA	TRBJ1-1	NA	CASFRGGGTEAFF	TGTGCCAGCTTTAGGGGGGGAGGCACTGAAGCTTTCTTT
TRBV6-2/TRBV6-3	NA	TRBJ2-3	NA	CASSPFSPAGASTDTQYF	TGTGCCAGCAGTCCCTTTTCCCCCGCGGGGGCAAGCACAGATACGCAGTATTTT
TRBV6-1	NA	TRBJ2-6	TRBD2	CASSEGGTGANVLTF	TGTGCCAGCAGTGAGGGGGGGACTGGGGCCAACGTCCTGACTTTC
TRBV19	NA	TRBJ1-2	NA	CASTSLTARNYGYTF	TGTGCCAGTACGTCCTTAACAGCAAGAAACTATGGCTACACCTTC
TRBV11-1	once	TRBJ2-3	TRBD2	CASSLQQGLAGGTQYF	TGTGCCAGCAGCTTGCAGCAGGGACTAGCGGGGGGTACGCAGTATTTT
TRBV21-1	NA	TRBJ2-7	NA	CASSPRLLLAGQGRYEQYF	TGTGCCAGCAGCCCCCGGCTCTTACTCGCGGGACAGGGTCGTTACGAGCAGTACTTC
TRBV5-4	NA	TRBJ2-1	NA	CASSTAIAGYNEQFF	TGTGCCAGCAGCACGGCGATAGCTGGCTACAATGAGCAGTTCTTC
TRBV28	NA	TRBJ1-5	TRBD1	CASSPDRGSNQPQHF	TGTGCCAGCAGTCCCGACAGGGGCAGCAATCAGCCCCAGCATTTT
TRBV11-2	NA	TRBJ1-3	NA	CASSLTPRAHSGNTIYF	TGTGCCAGCAGCTTAACCCCCAGGGCTCACTCTGGAAACACCATATATTTT
TRBV27	NA	TRBJ1-1	TRBD1	CASSSLAVYRRDRSRNTEAFF	TGTGCCAGCAGTTCTTTGGCCGTGTATAGACGGGACAGATCCAGGAACACTGAAGCTTTCTTT
TRBV6-5	once	TRBJ2-1	TRBD1	CATRTGPYNEQFF	TGTGCCACCCGGACAGGGCCATACAATGAGCAGTTCTTC
TRBV5-4	NA	TRBJ1-5	TRBD1	CASSFDRAQPQHF	TGTGCCAGCAGCTTTGACAGGGCTCAGCCCCAGCATTTT
TRBV11-2	NA	TRBJ2-5	TRBD2	CASSSRTGGAAETQYF	TGTGCCAGCAGCTCACGTACCGGGGGGGCCGCGGAGACCCAGTACTTC
TRBV27	NA	TRBJ1-5	TRBD1	CASSRGQGNQPQHF	TGTGCCAGCAGTCGAGGACAGGGGAACCAGCCCCAGCATTTT
TRBV6-5	NA	TRBJ1-1	TRBD1	CASSSPTGTGNTEAFF	TGTGCCAGCAGTTCGCCGACAGGGACTGGGAACACTGAAGCTTTCTTT
TRBV7-2	NA	TRBJ1-5	NA	CASSLESNQPQHF	TGTGCCAGCAGCTTGGAGAGCAATCAGCCCCAGCATTTT
TRBV5-1	once	TRBJ2-3	TRBD2	CASSLAKGLAGTWGDTQYF	TGCGCCAGCAGCTTGGCCAAGGGACTAGCGGGGACTTGGGGAGATACGCAGTATTTT
TRBV13	NA	TRBJ2-3	TRBD2	CASSDRGGVDTQYF	TGTGCCAGCAGCGATCGGGGGGGTGTCGATACGCAGTATTTT
TRBV29-1	once	TRBJ1-3	NA	CSVLRGTSGNTIYF	TGCAGCGTCTTACGTGGGACTTCTGGAAACACCATATATTTT
TRBV28	many	TRBJ1-4	TRBD1	CASSYRPGGSGEKLFF	TGTGCCAGCAGTTACCGTCCAGGGGGCTCTGGTGAAAAACTGTTTTTT
TRBV7-2	NA	TRBJ1-1	NA	CASSLRGRYTEAFF	TGTGCCAGCAGCTTAAGGGGAAGATACACTGAAGCTTTCTTT
TRBV10-2	NA	TRBJ2-2	NA	CASYGGTANTGELFF	TGCGCCAGCTACGGAGGGACGGCTAACACCGGGGAGCTGTTTTTT
TRBV19	NA	TRBJ1-2	NA	CASSISGAYGYTF	TGTGCCAGTAGTATTTCAGGGGCTTATGGCTACACCTTC
TRBV7-9	NA	TRBJ1-3	TRBD1	CASSSGTGVTGGGNTIYF	TGTGCCAGCAGCTCCGGGACAGGGGTAACCGGGGGTGGAAACACCATATATTTT
TRBV6-4	many	TRBJ2-1	NA	CASSVGEGPNNEQFF	TGTGCCAGCAGCGTCGGAGAGGGCCCCAACAATGAGCAGTTCTTC
TRBV3-1/TRBV3-2	NA	TRBJ1-5	NA	CASSPHEGSNQPQHF	TGTGCCAGCAGCCCCCACGAGGGTAGCAATCAGCCCCAGCATTTT
TRBV23-1	NA	TRBJ2-3	NA	CASSQSSSTDTQYF	TGCGCCAGCAGTCAATCTAGCAGCACAGATACGCAGTATTTT
TRBV9	few	TRBJ1-1	NA	CASSPAGAQTEAFF	TGTGCCAGCAGCCCCGCGGGGGCGCAGACTGAAGCTTTCTTT
TRBV7-3	NA	TRBJ1-1	NA	CASSLQGHTEAFF	TGTGCCAGCAGCTTACAGGGGCATACTGAAGCTTTCTTT
TRBV5-6	once	TRBJ1-1	NA	CASSPKNFPRRAGTEAFF	TGTGCCAGCAGCCCCAAGAATTTCCCCCGTAGGGCAGGGACTGAAGCTTTCTTT
TRBV12-3/TRBV12-4	NA	TRBJ2-5	NA	CASSSVRATQYF	TGTGCCAGCAGTTCGGTCCGCGCGACCCAGTACTTC
TRBV18	once	TRBJ2-2	TRBD1	CASSPPPNSRGRGTGELFF	TGTGCCAGCTCACCTCCCCCAAACAGCAGGGGGCGAGGCACCGGGGAGCTGTTTTTT
TRBV5-6	NA	TRBJ1-1	TRBD1	CASSWDRATEAFF	TGTGCCAGCAGCTGGGACAGGGCCACTGAAGCTTTCTTT
TRBV5-5	NA	TRBJ2-6	NA	CASSLHLSGANVLTF	TGTGCCAGCAGCTTACATCTCTCTGGGGCCAACGTCCTGACTTTC
TRBV4-1	few	TRBJ2-2	TRBD1	CASSPLPKGATGELFF	TGCGCCAGCAGCCCCCTTCCGAAGGGGGCGACCGGGGAGCTGTTTTTT
TRBV7-9	NA	TRBJ2-2	NA	CASSPGQRNTGELFF	TGTGCCAGCAGCCCCGGACAGAGAAACACCGGGGAGCTGTTTTTT
TRBV24-1	NA	TRBJ2-5	TRBD2	CATSDLSSGGSQETQYF	TGTGCCACCAGTGATTTGTCTAGCGGGGGATCTCAAGAGACCCAGTACTTC
TRBV11-2	few	TRBJ2-1	NA	CASSPIWESSYNEQFF	TGTGCCAGCAGCCCCATTTGGGAGAGCTCCTACAATGAGCAGTTCTTC
TRBV5-1	NA	TRBJ1-2	TRBD1	CASSKRTGGYTMNYGYTF	TGCGCCAGCAGCAAAAGGACAGGGGGATATACGATGAACTATGGCTACACCTTC
TRBV5-1	NA	TRBJ1-2	TRBD1	CASSSTGKGYTF	TGCGCCAGCAGCTCGACAGGGAAAGGCTACACCTTC
TRBV28	NA	TRBJ1-2	NA	CASSSEGGTLYGYTF	TGTGCCAGCAGTTCGGAGGGGGGGACACTTTATGGCTACACCTTC
TRBV19	once	TRBJ1-1	TRBD1	CASSIVPAGQGGAFF	TGTGCCAGTAGTATAGTCCCTGCTGGGCAGGGGGGAGCTTTCTTT
TRBV19	NA	TRBJ1-2	TRBD1	CASSTSTGAYGYTF	TGTGCAAGTAGTACGTCGACAGGGGCTTATGGCTACACCTTC
TRBV19	NA	TRBJ1-2	TRBD1	CASSVTGGSGYGYTF	TGTGCCAGTAGTGTAACAGGGGGCTCAGGGTATGGCTACACCTTC
TRBV5-1	NA	TRBJ1-4	NA	CASSLAGDINEKLFF	TGCGCCAGCAGCTTGGCAGGGGACATAAATGAAAAACTGTTTTTT